The 5 T cell receptor beta chains below all came from one sample that was sequenced in a study of T cell changes during pregnancy in multiple sclerosis. Sequencing was performed with immunoSEQ multiplex PCR; in TCRdb, only in-frame clones are kept and a portion is missing. The sample gives approximately 60,000 clones, about 91% of which show up once; about 0.9% is in the top ten. The specimen comprised peripheral blood, sampled before pregnancy. All receptors come from a female donor with multiple sclerosis, enrolled in a pregnancy study.

V usage is TRBV30 and J usage is TRBJ1-6; D may be TRBD1 (5 bases). The V end lost 2 bases, the J end lost 0 bases, and 11 bases lay between the germline ends. The V gene's germline CDR1 is GTSNPN and CDR2 SVGIG (reference sequence). This CDR3 contains 16 residues. This CDR3 is CAWSPRQSSYNSPLHF. Written as DNA, the CDR3 is TGTGCCTGGAGTCCCAGACAGAGCTCCTATAATTCACCCCTCCACTTT.

V gene TRBV7-9 combines with J gene TRBJ2-1; 10 bases align to TRBD2. From germline, CDR1 is SEHNR and CDR2 FQNEAQ (reference sequence). Trimming removed 0 bases from V and 0 bases from J; junction bases left unmatched: 5. This CDR3 is built from 18 residues. DNA for the CDR3: TGTGCCAGCAGCTTAGCGCCCCTAGCGGGGGACTCCTACAATGAGCAGTTCTTC. This encodes CASSLAPLAGDSYNEQFF.

J is TRBJ1-4 and V is TRBV19; 10 bases match TRBD1. CDR1 is LNHDA, CDR2 SQIVND, per germline (reference sequence). The CDR3 covers 17 residues. The J segment lost 4 bases and the V segment lost 5 bases, leaving 10 bases of the junction unmatched. CDR3 nucleotides: TGTGCCAGTAGTCTGGGACAGGGGTTAAAGGGTAATGAAAAACTGTTTTTT. Residues: CASSLGQGLKGNEKLFF.

The chain employs TRBV4-3 and TRBJ2-1; 7 nucleotides align to TRBD2. The CDR3 is 16 residues long. The V and J ends lost 3 bases and 5 bases, in that order; junction bases with no gene match: 10. Germline V gives CDR1 LGHNA, CDR2 YSLEER. CDR3 sequence: CASSQSRSGIDNEQFF. CDR3 nucleotide sequence: TGCGCCAGCAGCCAGTCTAGGAGCGGGATCGACAATGAGCAGTTCTTC.

V gene TRBV7-6 combines with J gene TRBJ2-3; 12 bases are shared with TRBD2. With 6 bases clipped from V and 6 bases from J, the junction kept 13 bases outside the gene matches. Germline V CDR1 and CDR2: SGHVS, FNYEAQ. This CDR3 has 17 residues. CDR3 coding DNA: TGTGCCAGCAGTCTAATCGCACTAGCGGGGGGAGGGGATACGCAGTATTTT. Protein product: CASSLIALAGGGDTQYF.